This TCR beta chain is drawn from a study of shared clonotypes between healthy human individuals. Concerning this clone: The antigen is undetermined.

Study findings and constraints: Limitation of the genetic and exposure-history diversity represented came from the few donors. The four-donor shared clonotypes exceeded non-shared clonotypes in generation probability, with non-shared ones scoring lower.

The CDR3 extends over 15 amino acids. Germline CDR1 and CDR2: SGHNT and YYREEE (reference sequence). The V and J ends lost 3 bases and 2 bases, in that order; junction bases with no gene match: 5. The study ran the assay at deep level. Data came from immunoSEQ multiplex PCR; TCRdb stores just in-frame clones and leaves some out. Here the sample spans 2 million to 3 million clones, 80% to 95% being singletons. This chain connects TRBV5-4 to TRBJ2-3, with TRBD1 identical over 8 bases. The sequence was obtained from a man aged 18 to 30 in good health. Some clones in this sample may be carry-over from other donors' samples. Sequenced input: naive CD4+ T cells from PBMCs. The sample's subset: CD45RA+ positively selected. Here the CDR3 reads CASSSSDRATDTQYF. The CDR3 DNA reads TGTGCCAGCAGCTCCTCGGACAGGGCCACAGATACGCAGTATTTT.